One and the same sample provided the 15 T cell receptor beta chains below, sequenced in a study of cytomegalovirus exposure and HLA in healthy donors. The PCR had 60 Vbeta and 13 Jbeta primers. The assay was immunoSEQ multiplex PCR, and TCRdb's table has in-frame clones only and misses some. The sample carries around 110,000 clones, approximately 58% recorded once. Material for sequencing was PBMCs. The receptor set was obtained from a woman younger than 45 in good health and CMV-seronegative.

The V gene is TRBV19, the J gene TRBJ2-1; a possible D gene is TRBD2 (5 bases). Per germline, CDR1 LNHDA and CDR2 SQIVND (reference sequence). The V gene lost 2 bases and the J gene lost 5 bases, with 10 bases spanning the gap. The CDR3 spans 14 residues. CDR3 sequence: CASSIRGTDNEQFF. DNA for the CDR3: TGTGCCAGTAGTATACGGGGAACGGACAATGAGCAGTTCTTC.

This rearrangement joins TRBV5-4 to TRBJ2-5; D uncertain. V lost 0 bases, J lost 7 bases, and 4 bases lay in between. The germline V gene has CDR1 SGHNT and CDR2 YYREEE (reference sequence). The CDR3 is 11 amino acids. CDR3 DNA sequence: TGTGCCAGCAGCTTGGCGGGGACCCAGTACTTC. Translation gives CASSLAGTQYF.

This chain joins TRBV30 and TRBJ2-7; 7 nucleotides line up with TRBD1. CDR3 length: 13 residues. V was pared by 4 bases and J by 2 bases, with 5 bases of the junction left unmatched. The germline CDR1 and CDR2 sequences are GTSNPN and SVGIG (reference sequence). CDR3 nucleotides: TGTGCCTGGACCGGGGACAGTCCCTACGAGCAGTACTTC. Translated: CAWTGDSPYEQYF.

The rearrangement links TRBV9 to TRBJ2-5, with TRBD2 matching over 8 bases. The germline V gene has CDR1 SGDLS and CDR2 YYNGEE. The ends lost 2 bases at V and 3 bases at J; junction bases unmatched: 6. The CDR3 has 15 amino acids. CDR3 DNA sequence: TGTGCCAGCAGCGTCGCGGGAGGCGGGGAAGAGACCCAGTACTTC. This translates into CASSVAGGGEETQYF.

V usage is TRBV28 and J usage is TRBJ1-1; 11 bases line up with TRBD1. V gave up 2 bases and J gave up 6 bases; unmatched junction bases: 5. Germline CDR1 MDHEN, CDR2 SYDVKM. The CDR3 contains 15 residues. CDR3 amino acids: CASSLRTGGTPEAFF. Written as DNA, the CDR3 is TGTGCCAGCAGTTTACGGACAGGGGGCACCCCTGAAGCTTTCTTT.

The CDR3 here is CASSWSSGANVLTF. The CDR3 nucleotides are TGTGCCAGTAGTTGGAGCTCTGGGGCCAACGTCCTGACTTTC. The chain joins TRBV19 to TRBJ2-6; no firm D call. The V and J ends lost 5 bases and 0 bases respectively, with 5 bases between them. The CDR3 covers 14 residues. Germline V lookup: CDR1 LNHDA, CDR2 SQIVND (reference sequence).

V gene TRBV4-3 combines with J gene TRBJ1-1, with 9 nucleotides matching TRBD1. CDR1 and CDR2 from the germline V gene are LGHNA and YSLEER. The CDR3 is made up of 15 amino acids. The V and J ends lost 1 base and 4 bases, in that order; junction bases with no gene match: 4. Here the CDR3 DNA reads TGCGCCAGCAGCCAAGGGACAGGGGAGTTCACTGAAGCTTTCTTT. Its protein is CASSQGTGEFTEAFF.

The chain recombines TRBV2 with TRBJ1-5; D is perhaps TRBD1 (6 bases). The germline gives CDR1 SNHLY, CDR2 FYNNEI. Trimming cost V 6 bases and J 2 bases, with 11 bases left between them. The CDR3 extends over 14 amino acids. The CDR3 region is CASRTGQGNQPQHF. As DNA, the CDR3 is TGTGCCAGCAGAACGGGACAAGGCAATCAGCCCCAGCATTTT.

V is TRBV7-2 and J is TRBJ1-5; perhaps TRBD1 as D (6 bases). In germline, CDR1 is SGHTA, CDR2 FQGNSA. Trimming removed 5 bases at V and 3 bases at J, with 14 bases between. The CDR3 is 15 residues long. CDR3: CASSRNGQTNQPQHF. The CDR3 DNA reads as TGTGCCAGCAGCCGCAACGGACAGACCAATCAGCCCCAGCATTTT.

CDR3 in amino acids: CASSLSITADTQYF. CDR3 DNA sequence: TGTGCCAGCAGTTTATCGATAACTGCGGATACGCAGTATTTT. The gene calls are TRBV27 and TRBJ2-3; D not resolved. Per the germline V gene, CDR1 is MNHEY and CDR2 is SMNVEV (reference sequence). This CDR3 is built from 14 residues. V was cut by 0 bases and J by 6 bases, with 10 bases left in between.

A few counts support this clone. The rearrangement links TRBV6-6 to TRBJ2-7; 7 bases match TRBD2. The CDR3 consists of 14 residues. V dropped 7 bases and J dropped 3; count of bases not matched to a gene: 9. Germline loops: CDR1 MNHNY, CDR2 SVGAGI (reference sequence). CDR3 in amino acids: CASTSVAGDYEQYF. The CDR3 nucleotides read TGTGCCAGCACGTCTGTCGCGGGAGACTACGAGCAGTACTTC.

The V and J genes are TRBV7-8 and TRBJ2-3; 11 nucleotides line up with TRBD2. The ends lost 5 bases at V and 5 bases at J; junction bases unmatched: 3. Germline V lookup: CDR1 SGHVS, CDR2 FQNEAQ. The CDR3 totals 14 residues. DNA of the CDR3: TGTGCCAGCAGCCAACTAGCGGGAGAAGATACGCAGTATTTT. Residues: CASSQLAGEDTQYF.

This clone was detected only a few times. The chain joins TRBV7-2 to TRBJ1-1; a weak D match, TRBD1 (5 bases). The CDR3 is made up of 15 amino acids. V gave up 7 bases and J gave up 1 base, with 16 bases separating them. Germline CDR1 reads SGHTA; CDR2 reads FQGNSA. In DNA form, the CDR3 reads TGTGCCAGCACCCTAACAGGACCCCCGAACACTGAAGCTTTCTTT. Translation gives CASTLTGPPNTEAFF.

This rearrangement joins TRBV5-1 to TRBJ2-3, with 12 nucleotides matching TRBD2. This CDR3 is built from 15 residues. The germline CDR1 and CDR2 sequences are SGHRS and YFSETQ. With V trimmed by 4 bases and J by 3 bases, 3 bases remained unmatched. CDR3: CASSPGTSGTDTQYF. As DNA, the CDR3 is TGCGCCAGCAGCCCGGGGACTAGCGGGACAGATACGCAGTATTTT.

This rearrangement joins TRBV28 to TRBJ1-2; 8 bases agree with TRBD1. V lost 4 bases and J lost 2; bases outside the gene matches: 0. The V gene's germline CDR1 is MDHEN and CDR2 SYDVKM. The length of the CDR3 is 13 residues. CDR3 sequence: CASSWTGNYGYTF. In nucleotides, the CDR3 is TGTGCCAGCAGTTGGACAGGGAACTATGGCTACACCTTC.